The text below deals with one T cell receptor (beta chain). The sample is drawn from a study of T cell changes during pregnancy in multiple sclerosis. Clones were sequenced by immunoSEQ multiplex PCR, and TCRdb holds only the in-frame ones, with some missing. The data contain around 80,000 clones, under 95% of them singletons. V shed 6 bases, J shed 4 bases, and the junction held 3 bases outside the gene matches. This CDR3 contains 12 residues. CDR1 and CDR2 from the germline V gene are SGHTS and YDEGEE. The sample consisted of peripheral blood, taken before pregnancy. This rearrangement joins TRBV5-8 to TRBJ2-7; 8 bases agree with TRBD2. This TCR was recovered from a female donor with multiple sclerosis, enrolled in a pregnancy study. For the CDR3, the DNA is TGTGCCAGCACAAGCGGGGGATACGAGCAGTACTTC. This sequence encodes CASTSGGYEQYF.